These T cell receptor beta chains were read from a single sample in a study of radiation and T cells in renal cell carcinoma. Sequencing used immunoSEQ multiplex PCR; TCRdb keeps in-frame clones, though not all of them. The table has 50,000 to 65,000 clones, roughly 80% seen once; the top ten hold 6% to 7%. This sample comprised blood, obtained from a patient whose treatment included radiotherapy and nephrectomy. Source of these receptors: a man between 60 and 75 years old with renal cell carcinoma. The CDR3 runs from the conserved cysteine through the conserved F or W. The order of the fields is V gene, clone size, J gene, CDR3 protein. Clone size is shown for a subset of rows, as once, few, many or a class of expanded clone.

v_call: TRBV10-2
clone_size: few
j_call: TRBJ1-1
cdr3_aa: CASSAGQGGNTEAFF

v_call: TRBV29-1
clone_size: .
j_call: TRBJ1-1
cdr3_aa: CSGRQGMNTEAFF

v_call: TRBV2
clone_size: .
j_call: TRBJ1-4
cdr3_aa: CASCADANEKLFF

v_call: TRBV4-3
clone_size: .
j_call: TRBJ2-4
cdr3_aa: CASSQGDIKNIQYF

v_call: TRBV6-6
clone_size: few
j_call: TRBJ1-3
cdr3_aa: CASGRENTIYF

v_call: TRBV19
clone_size: .
j_call: TRBJ2-5
cdr3_aa: CASSINRGSGETQYF

v_call: TRBV6-1
clone_size: .
j_call: TRBJ1-1
cdr3_aa: CASSEDDRQGSRAFF

v_call: TRBV14
clone_size: .
j_call: TRBJ2-2
cdr3_aa: CASSLPRTGRGASTGELFF

v_call: TRBV9
clone_size: many
j_call: TRBJ2-7
cdr3_aa: CASSVDYDYEQYF

v_call: TRBV30
clone_size: .
j_call: TRBJ1-5
cdr3_aa: CALNDRGGRVQPQHF

v_call: TRBV5-8
clone_size: .
j_call: TRBJ1-2
cdr3_aa: CASSLAGDYGYTF

v_call: TRBV27
clone_size: .
j_call: TRBJ2-3
cdr3_aa: CASSSHSGGRFRYTQYF

v_call: TRBV5-1
clone_size: .
j_call: TRBJ2-4
cdr3_aa: CASSLQQGEGGIQYF

v_call: TRBV6-5
clone_size: once
j_call: TRBJ1-2
cdr3_aa: CASRGQFYGYTF

v_call: TRBV4-1
clone_size: large
j_call: TRBJ1-1
cdr3_aa: CASSQGIGLNTEAFF

v_call: TRBV19
clone_size: few
j_call: TRBJ2-3
cdr3_aa: CASSTGLATDTQYF

v_call: TRBV6-6
clone_size: .
j_call: TRBJ1-5
cdr3_aa: CASRRPGQGDEQPQHF

v_call: TRBV2
clone_size: .
j_call: TRBJ1-2
cdr3_aa: CASRPVRGPNYGYTF

v_call: TRBV28
clone_size: .
j_call: TRBJ2-7
cdr3_aa: CASTGLAYEQYF

v_call: TRBV4-2
clone_size: few
j_call: TRBJ1-1
cdr3_aa: CASSQDSNTEAFF

v_call: TRBV6-1
clone_size: .
j_call: TRBJ2-1
cdr3_aa: CASALSGTINDEQFF

v_call: TRBV5-1
clone_size: .
j_call: TRBJ1-1
cdr3_aa: CASSLVGLDTEAFF

v_call: TRBV6-1
clone_size: .
j_call: TRBJ2-1
cdr3_aa: CASTSLSYNEQFF

v_call: TRBV19
clone_size: .
j_call: TRBJ1-1
cdr3_aa: CASYLGGFAFF